Reported below is one TCR beta chain. This clone was seen a handful of times. Its antigen is still unknown. No qualities accompany the bases; no much larger clone lies one base away. The record originates from a study of blood T cell repertoires in COVID-19 (dated by TCRdb to about 2020). The study in broad terms: Samples covering the acute and convalescent phases of COVID-19 were provided by collaborators in the United States, Italy and Spain. A de-identified subject ID, COVID-19 status, age in years and sex were almost always included in the sample metadata. Where HLA class I and class II types were available, the types were taken from metadata supplied by the sample provider, not from assay-based typing. Deeply sampled blood TCRbeta repertoires from subjects exposed to, actively infected with, or recovered from COVID-19 were included in the dataset. The prospective study material was composed of cDNA or gDNA derived from T cells, B-cell-depleted T cells, or PBMCs. Samples were obtained from the ongoing ImmuneRACE study (first 160 participants) and from 1,254 subjects provided by 6 global collaborators. The repertoires were released in a freely available public database intended as a resource for research on the immune response to SARS-CoV-2. Results the study describes overall, beyond this receptor: Clinical and demographic metadata were provided uncurated, with the amount varying by source and participant.

Collaborating institutions collected whole blood in K2EDTA tubes following their own protocols. For TCRbeta analysis, collaborators shipped samples as frozen whole blood, isolated PBMCs, or DNA extracted from either of those sample types. The CDR3 covers 15 residues, taking in both the cysteine and the phenylalanine. Of the read, only the CDR3 DNA is kept; its 45 bases are in frame from base 1. V and J are trimmed by 4 bases and 1 base, and the gene matches miss 7 bases of the junction. Sequences SGHDT (CDR1) and YYEEEE (CDR2) are obtained from the germline V gene. TCRbeta CDR3 regions were amplified from genomic DNA using the immunoSEQ Assay, a bias-controlled multiplex PCR. Processing in the source paper ran as follows. Within the assay, amplification of reference gene primers was used to estimate how many nucleated cells each sample contained. To quantify the absolute abundance of each unique TCRbeta CDR3 rearrangement, sequence reads were collapsed and filtered. For each sample, productive Simpson clonality was calculated as the square root of Simpson's diversity index across productive rearrangements. TCRdb took this table from immuneACCESS and kept in-frame rearrangements with V and J called. Such tables lack part of the clones; where checked against another copy, unresolved V genes explain under half of the gap, and the rest is unexplained. That table gives V, J and clone size, and the DNA gave D and trimming. The sample yields 25,000 to 30,000 clones; approximately 71% were counted once. Together, the top ten hold roughly 17% of the sample.

This TCR was recovered from a human donor in a cohort sampled during active COVID-19. The rearrangement combines TRBV5-6 with TRBJ1-1; 7 middle bases align to TRBD1. Specimen: peripheral blood. CDR3 sequence: CASSNLDRRNTEAFF. The DNA is as follows: TGTGCCAGCAGCAACCTGGACAGGCGGAACACTGAAGCTTTCTTT. Here the CDR3 is joined to the reference TRBV5-6 and TRBJ1-1 genes, and the full variable domain is: DAGVTQSPTHLIKTRGQQVTLRCSPKSGHDTVSWYQQALGQGPQFIFQYYEEEERQRGNFPDRFSGHQFPNYSSELNVNALLLGDSALYLCASSNLDRRNTEAFFGQGTRLTVV.